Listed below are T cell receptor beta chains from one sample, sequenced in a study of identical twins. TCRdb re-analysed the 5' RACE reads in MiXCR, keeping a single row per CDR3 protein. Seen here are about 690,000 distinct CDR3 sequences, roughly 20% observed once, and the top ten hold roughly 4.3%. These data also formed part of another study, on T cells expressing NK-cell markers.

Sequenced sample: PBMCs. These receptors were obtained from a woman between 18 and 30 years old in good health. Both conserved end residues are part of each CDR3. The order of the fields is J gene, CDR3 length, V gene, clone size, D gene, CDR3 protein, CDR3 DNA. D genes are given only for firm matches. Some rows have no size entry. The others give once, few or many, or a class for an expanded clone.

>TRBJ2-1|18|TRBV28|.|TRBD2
CASSFPGGGLAGGDEQFF
TGTGCCAGCAGTTTCCCCGGGGGGGGACTAGCGGGAGGTGACGAGCAGTTCTTC
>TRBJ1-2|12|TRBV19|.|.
CASSGFRDGYTF
TGTGCCAGTAGTGGGTTCAGGGATGGCTACACCTTC
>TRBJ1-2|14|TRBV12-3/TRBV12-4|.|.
CASTLQGSVGGYTF
TGTGCCAGCACTTTACAGGGTTCCGTGGGAGGCTACACCTTC
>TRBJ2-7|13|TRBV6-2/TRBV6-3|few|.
CASSFLSSYEQYF
TGTGCCAGCAGTTTTTTAAGCTCCTACGAGCAGTACTTC
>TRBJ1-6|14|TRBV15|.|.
CATSTAGRGSPLHF
TGTGCCACCAGCACGGCCGGGAGGGGATCACCCCTCCACTTT
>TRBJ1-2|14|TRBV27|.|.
CASGRGPANYGYTF
TGTGCCAGCGGACGGGGACCAGCTAACTATGGCTACACCTTC
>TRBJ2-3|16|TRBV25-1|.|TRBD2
CASRLGLAGRTDTQYF
TGTGCCAGCAGGTTAGGGCTAGCGGGCCGCACAGATACGCAGTATTTT
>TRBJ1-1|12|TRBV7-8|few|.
CASSPSVLVAFF
TGTGCCAGCAGCCCCTCGGTTCTCGTAGCTTTCTTT
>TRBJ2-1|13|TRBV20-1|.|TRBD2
CSTASGSYDEQFF
TGCAGTACGGCTAGCGGGAGTTACGATGAGCAGTTCTTC
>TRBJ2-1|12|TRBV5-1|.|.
CATWNSYNEQFF
TGCGCCACCTGGAACTCCTACAATGAGCAGTTCTTC
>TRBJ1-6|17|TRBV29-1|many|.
CSVEVPAESSYNSPLHF
TGCAGCGTTGAGGTGCCCGCAGAAAGCTCCTATAATTCACCCCTCCACTTT
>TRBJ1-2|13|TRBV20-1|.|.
CSARRDTVYGYTF
TGCAGTGCTCGCAGGGATACCGTCTATGGCTACACCTTC
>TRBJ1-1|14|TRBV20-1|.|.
CSALETTVNTEAFF
TGCAGTGCTTTAGAAACGACGGTGAACACTGAAGCTTTCTTT
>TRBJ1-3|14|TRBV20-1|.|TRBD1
CSAREGQGGNTIYF
TGCAGTGCTAGAGAGGGACAGGGAGGAAACACCATATATTTT
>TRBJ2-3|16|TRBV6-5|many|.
CASSYLGLKSTDTQYF
TGTGCCAGCAGTTACTTGGGACTGAAAAGCACAGATACGCAGTATTTT
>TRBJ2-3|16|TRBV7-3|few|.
CASSPGPGANTDTQYF
TGTGCCAGCAGCCCGGGGCCGGGAGCTAACACAGATACGCAGTATTTT
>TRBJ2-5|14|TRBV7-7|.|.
CASSLVARRETQYF
TGTGCCAGCAGCTTAGTCGCGCGGCGGGAGACCCAGTACTTC
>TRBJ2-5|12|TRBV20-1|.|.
CSASDGALTQYF
TGCAGTGCCTCGGACGGCGCTCTGACCCAGTACTTC
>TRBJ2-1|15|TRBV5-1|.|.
CASSLGRRGYNEQFF
TGCGCCAGCAGCTTGGGGCGCAGGGGATACAATGAGCAGTTCTTC
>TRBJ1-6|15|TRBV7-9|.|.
CASSLEGFGNSPLHF
TGTGCCAGCAGCTTAGAAGGGTTCGGTAATTCACCCCTCCACTTT
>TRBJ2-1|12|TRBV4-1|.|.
CASSQDAIKQFF
TGCGCCAGCAGCCAAGATGCGATAAAGCAGTTCTTC
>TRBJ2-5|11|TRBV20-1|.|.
CSARDEETQYF
TGCAGTGCTAGAGATGAAGAGACCCAGTACTTC
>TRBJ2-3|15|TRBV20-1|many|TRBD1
CSAHSPGQSTDTQYF
TGCAGTGCCCACTCCCCGGGACAGAGCACAGATACGCAGTATTTT
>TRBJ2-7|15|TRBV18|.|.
CASSPSSVSLGEQYF
TGTGCCAGCTCACCATCGAGCGTTAGCCTTGGTGAGCAGTACTTC
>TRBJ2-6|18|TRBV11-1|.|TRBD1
CASSLGTGSPIGANVLTF
TGTGCCAGCAGCTTAGGGACAGGGTCTCCGATCGGGGCCAACGTCCTGACTTTC
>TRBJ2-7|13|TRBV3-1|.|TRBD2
CASSQDAGGEQYF
TGTGCCAGCAGCCAAGACGCGGGGGGAGAGCAGTACTTC
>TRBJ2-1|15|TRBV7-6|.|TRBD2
CASSFYGGTDNEQFF
TGTGCCAGCAGCTTTTACGGGGGGACCGACAATGAGCAGTTCTTC
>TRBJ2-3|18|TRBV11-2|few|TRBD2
CASSSRLTSGRPSRTQYF
TGTGCCAGCAGCTCCCGCCTGACTAGCGGGAGGCCCTCTCGTACGCAGTATTTT
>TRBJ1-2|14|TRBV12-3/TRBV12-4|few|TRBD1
CASSFRQGAYGYTF
TGTGCCAGCAGTTTCCGACAGGGGGCTTATGGCTACACCTTC
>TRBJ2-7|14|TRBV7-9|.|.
CASSIRDGTYEQYF
TGTGCCAGCAGCATCCGGGACGGAACCTACGAGCAGTACTTC
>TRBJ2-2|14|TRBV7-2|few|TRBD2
CASSWDYSTGELFF
TGTGCCAGCAGTTGGGACTATTCCACCGGGGAGCTGTTTTTT
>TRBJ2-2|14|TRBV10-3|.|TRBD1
CAIRGQGTTGELFF
TGTGCCATCCGAGGACAGGGTACGACCGGGGAGCTGTTTTTT
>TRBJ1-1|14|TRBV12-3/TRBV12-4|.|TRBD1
CASRYRDRGSEAFF
TGTGCCAGCAGGTACCGGGACAGGGGGTCTGAAGCTTTCTTT
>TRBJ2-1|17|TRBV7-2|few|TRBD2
CASSQAPGTTSRNEQFF
TGTGCCAGCAGCCAAGCCCCCGGGACTACCTCGAGGAATGAGCAGTTCTTC
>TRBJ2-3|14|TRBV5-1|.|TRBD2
CASAAGGLPDTQYF
TGCGCCAGCGCGGCGGGGGGCCTCCCAGATACGCAGTATTTT
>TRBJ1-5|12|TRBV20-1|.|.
CSASQSNQPQHF
TGCAGTGCTAGCCAGAGCAATCAGCCCCAGCATTTT
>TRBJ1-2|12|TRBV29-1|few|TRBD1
CSPYRGNSGYTF
TGCAGCCCCTACAGGGGGAACAGTGGCTACACCTTC